What follows are 27 T cell receptor beta chains derived from one specimen sequenced in a study of shared clonotypes between healthy human individuals. The repertoire was sequenced with immunoSEQ multiplex PCR; TCRdb's copy has only in-frame clones and lacks some. The sample includes about 110,000 clones, approximately 70% of them seen just once. Sequencing was done on a sample of memory CD8+ T cells sorted from blood. Indicated subset: CD45RO+ cells pooled with CCR7-negative TemRA cells. The origin of the receptors is a woman aged 25 to 39 in good health.

The rearrangement joins TRBV5-1 to TRBJ2-3, with 12 positions matching TRBD2. This CDR3 region has 18 residues. V gave up 3 bases and J gave up 2 bases; unmatched junction bases: 10. Germline V gives CDR1 SGHRS, CDR2 YFSETQ. CDR3 bases: TGCGCCAGCAGCTCCGGGACTAGCGGGTCCAGGGCCACAGATACGCAGTATTTT. This gives the protein CASSSGTSGSRATDTQYF.

This clone was seen only a few times. V and J are TRBV7-9 and TRBJ2-5; D may match TRBD1 or TRBD2 (5 bases each). Trimming shortened V by 6 bases and J by 1 base, and 18 bases separated the two germline ends. The germline CDR1 and CDR2 sequences are SEHNR and FQNEAQ (reference sequence). The CDR3 length is 16 residues. This CDR3 reads CASRRDRGGSQETQYF. The CDR3 DNA is TGTGCCAGCAGACGGGACCGCGGTGGGAGCCAAGAGACCCAGTACTTC.

This sequence joins TRBV7-6 and TRBJ2-5; D might be TRBD2 (7 bases). Between the trimmed V and J ends, which lost 5 bases and 4 bases, there was a span of 17 bases. The CDR3 extends over 15 amino acids. Germline V CDR1 and CDR2: SGHVS, FNYEAQ. CDR3: CASSPSRGARETQYF. In DNA, the CDR3 is TGTGCCAGCAGCCCCAGCCGGGGGGCGAGAGAGACCCAGTACTTC.

This clone was counted ten times or more. This chain joins TRBV15 and TRBJ2-3, with 8 nucleotides matching TRBD1. The CDR3 is 14 residues long. CDR1 LNHNV and CDR2 YYDKDF come from the germline V gene (reference sequence). The V segment lost 5 bases and the J segment 2 bases; nucleotides outside the gene matches: 3. CDR3 bases: TGTGCCACCAGCGTGGGACAGGCCACAGATACGCAGTATTTT. It encodes CATSVGQATDTQYF. Filled out from reference TRBV15 and TRBJ2-3, the complete variable domain reads DAMVIQNPRYQVTQFGKPVTLSCSQTLNHNVMYWYQQKSSQAPKLLFHYYDKDFNNEADTPDNFQSRRPNTSFCFLDIRSPGLGDTAMYLCATSVGQATDTQYFGPGTRLTVL.

The rearrangement joins TRBV14 to TRBJ2-6; D is unresolved. The germline V and J ends were trimmed by 4 bases and 0 bases, with 4 bases remaining between them. The CDR3 sequence is 14 residues long. Germline-derived CDR1 and CDR2 are SGHDN and FVKESK. CDR3: CASSRSSGANVLTF. The CDR3 nucleotides read TGTGCCAGCAGCCGAAGCTCTGGGGCCAACGTCCTGACTTTC.

The V gene is TRBV9, the J gene TRBJ2-7; 13 bases align to TRBD2. Germline loops: CDR1 SGDLS, CDR2 YYNGEE. This CDR3 comprises 15 residues. J gave up 2 bases and V 4 bases, and 3 bases lay outside the gene matches. In DNA, the CDR3 is TGTGCCAGCAGCTCACTAGCGGGGGGGCCCTACGAGCAGTACTTC. Residues: CASSSLAGGPYEQYF.

J is TRBJ1-1 and V is TRBV18, with 9 bases identical to TRBD1. The length of the CDR3 is 15 residues. Germline CDR1 reads KGHSH; CDR2 reads LQKENI. V lost 3 bases and J lost 5; bases outside the gene matches: 7. DNA for the CDR3: TGTGCCAGCTCACCGAGAGGACAGGGGCTGACTGAAGCTTTCTTT. Its translation is CASSPRGQGLTEAFF.

This clone was counted ten times or more. The rearrangement joins TRBV15 to TRBJ2-7; 12 bases match TRBD2. The CDR3 totals 15 residues. V shed 4 bases, J shed 5 bases, and the junction held 6 bases outside the gene matches. Germline CDR1 LNHNV, CDR2 YYDKDF (reference sequence). CDR3 sequence (DNA): TGTGCCACCAGCAAGGAGACTAGCGGGAGTAACGAGCAGTACTTC. Translation gives CATSKETSGSNEQYF.

The V and J genes are TRBV27 and TRBJ2-7; TRBD1 matches 9 bases. Germline CDR1 is MNHEY and CDR2 is SMNVEV (reference sequence). Trimming at V came to 4 bases and at J to 6 bases, leaving 13 bases not matched to a gene. The CDR3 is 16 amino acids. In DNA form, the CDR3 reads TGTGCCAGCAGTTCCCCTACAGGGGGCGCGACGGGCGAGCAGTACTTC. As protein: CASSSPTGGATGEQYF.

As regards this clone: One end of the junction is discordant with germline, which a read error may explain. The V call is TRBV19, the J call TRBJ1-2; D remains unclear. Germline V CDR1 and CDR2: LNHDA, SQIVND (reference sequence). The CDR3 has 15 residues. This chain's CDR3 is CASSIGVQAGYDYTF. CDR3 bases: TGTGCCAGTAGTATAGGGGTGCAGGCTGGATATGACTACACCTTC.

The CDR3 region is CASSDTALTPETQYF. For the CDR3, the DNA is TGTGCCAGCAGCGACACGGCCTTAACCCCAGAGACCCAGTACTTC. The chain recombines TRBV7-9 with TRBJ2-5; D gene unclear. Germline V gives CDR1 SEHNR, CDR2 FQNEAQ (reference sequence). Trimming left V 5 bases short and J 4 bases short, with 17 bases between. The CDR3 covers 15 residues. Full variable domain (rest looked up from reference TRBV7-9 and TRBJ2-5): DTGVSQNPRHKITKRGQNVTFRCDPISEHNRLYWYRQTLGQGPEFLTYFQNEAQLEKSRLLSDRFSAERPKGSFSTLEIQRTEQGDSAMYLCASSDTALTPETQYFGPGTRLLVL.

Only a few counts were recorded for this clone. V gene TRBV7-9 combines with J gene TRBJ1-5, with 8 bases aligning to TRBD1. The germline V gene has CDR1 SEHNR and CDR2 FQNEAQ (reference sequence). This CDR3 is built from 15 residues. V gave up 5 bases and J gave up 5 bases; unmatched junction bases: 8. As DNA, the CDR3 is TGTGCCAGCAGCCCTCAGGGGGCTGGATATCAGCCCCAGCATTTT. Translated, it gives CASSPQGAGYQPQHF.

This chain uses TRBV10-3 with TRBJ1-5; maybe TRBD1 (5 bases). Germline V gene data show CDR1 as ENHRY and CDR2 as SYGVKD. The CDR3 consists of 15 residues. V was cut by 3 bases and J by 1 base, with 10 bases left in between. The CDR3 DNA reads as TGTGCCATCAGTGACGGGACCGGGAGCAATCAGCCCCAGCATTTT. Residues: CAISDGTGSNQPQHF.

On this clone: The sample carries other DNA sequences with the same CDR3. The chain combines TRBV28 with TRBJ2-1, with 8 bases that match TRBD1. After removal of 6 bases from V and 2 bases from J, the junction contained 6 bases not matched to a gene. The germline V gene has CDR1 MDHEN and CDR2 SYDVKM. The CDR3 covers 15 residues. The CDR3 loop is CASSQTGEPYNEQFF. The CDR3 DNA follows: TGTGCCAGCAGCCAGACAGGGGAGCCCTACAATGAGCAGTTCTTC. The variable domain in full, completed from reference TRBV28 and TRBJ2-1, reads DVKVTQSSRYLVKRTGEKVFLECVQDMDHENMFWYRQDPGLGLRLIYFSYDVKMKEKGDIPEGYSVSREKKERFSLILESASTNQTSMYLCASSQTGEPYNEQFFGPGTRLTVL.

The rearrangement uses TRBV25-1 and TRBJ2-5; possibly TRBD1 for D (5 bases). The end of the DNA aligns better with TRBJ2-7, so the J call may be wrong. Germline V gene sequence: CDR1 MGHDK, CDR2 SYGVNS. CDR3 length: 14 amino acids. CDR3 in DNA: TGTGCCAGCAGTGAATCCCCAGGGTACTACGAGCAGTACTTC. Residues: CASSESPGYYEQYF.

The rearrangement uses TRBV5-1 and TRBJ2-2; D is uncertain. Germline V gene lookup returns CDR1 SGHRS and CDR2 YFSETQ. Trimming removed 2 bases from V and 5 bases from J, with 13 bases in between. CDR3 size: 15 residues. The CDR3 DNA sequence: TGCGCCAGCAGCTTTCGAATTGTGGGGACCGGGGAGCTGTTTTTT. Protein sequence: CASSFRIVGTGELFF.

The chain employs TRBV28 and TRBJ2-7; D perhaps matches TRBD1 (6 bases). The CDR3 spans 13 residues. V lost 7 bases and J 3 bases, leaving 13 bases between the germline ends. CDR1 is MDHEN and CDR2 is SYDVKM in the germline V gene. As DNA, the CDR3 is TGTGCCAGCAAGTTGGGCAGGGGCTACGAGCAGTACTTC. Its translation: CASKLGRGYEQYF.

A single count supports this clone. DNA of the CDR3: TGTGCCAGCAGGTCGGCGGGAGGGAGGTTGTACAATGAGCAGTTCTTC. This encodes CASRSAGGRLYNEQFF. J is TRBJ2-1 and V is TRBV5-4; 9 bases fit TRBD2. The length of the CDR3 is 16 residues. CDR1 is SGHNT and CDR2 is YYREEE in the germline V gene (reference sequence). V shed 5 bases, J shed 4 bases, and the junction held 10 bases outside the gene matches.

Remarks on this clone: The junction shows a germline mismatch at one end, possibly a read error. At the DNA level, this CDR3 is encoded by other sequences in the same sample as well. This sequence joins TRBV5-6 and TRBJ1-1; D remains unclear. There are 14 residues in the CDR3. Germline CDR1 SGHDT, CDR2 YYEEEE. CDR3 amino acids: CASSFNLGNTEAFF. DNA for the CDR3: TGTGCTAGCAGCTTCAATTTGGGGAACACTGAAGCTTTCTTT.

This clone appeared a single time. The J gene is TRBJ1-3, the V gene TRBV9, with a possible D match to TRBD1 (5 bases). The CDR3 is 15 amino acids. Between the trimmed V and J ends, which lost 3 bases and 2 bases, there was a span of 12 bases. Per germline, CDR1 SGDLS and CDR2 YYNGEE. This CDR3 is CASSASGTPGNTIYF. DNA of the CDR3: TGTGCCAGCAGCGCATCAGGGACTCCTGGAAACACCATATATTTT.

The gene calls are TRBV27 and TRBJ2-3, with D possibly being TRBD2 (6 bases). CDR3 size: 16 residues. Germline V gene sequence: CDR1 MNHEY, CDR2 SMNVEV (reference sequence). V was clipped by 3 bases and J by 0 bases, with 13 bases between them. This CDR3 is CASSLWAGTSTDTQYF. The CDR3 region has the DNA TGTGCCAGCAGTTTGTGGGCCGGGACTAGCACAGATACGCAGTATTTT.

The sample holds many counts of this clone. This sequence joins TRBV27 and TRBJ1-1, with a possible D match to TRBD1 (5 bases). V was cut by 6 bases and J by 1 base, with 12 bases left in between. Germline loops: CDR1 MNHEY, CDR2 SMNVEV (reference sequence). The length of the CDR3 is 14 residues. CDR3 sequence: CASRVGGANTEAFF. The CDR3 DNA is TGTGCCAGCAGAGTAGGAGGGGCGAACACTGAAGCTTTCTTT.

This clone came up a few times. This chain joins TRBV4-2 and TRBJ2-1, with TRBD1 identical over 11 bases. Trimming removed 3 bases from V and 6 bases from J; junction bases left unmatched: 7. Germline CDR1 and CDR2: LGHNA and YNFKEQ. This CDR3 is built from 16 residues. The CDR3 here is CASSQDPGTGGNEQFF. The CDR3 DNA follows: TGTGCCAGCAGCCAGGATCCCGGGACAGGGGGCAATGAGCAGTTCTTC.

The chain employs TRBV6-1 and TRBJ2-7, with TRBD2 identical over 9 bases. V dropped 2 bases and J dropped 2; count of bases not matched to a gene: 7. CDR1 and CDR2 (germline): MNHNS, SASEGT. The CDR3 has 16 residues. The CDR3 region has the DNA TGTGCCAGCAGTGAATTCCTTAGCGGGAGCGCCTACGAGCAGTACTTC. This sequence encodes CASSEFLSGSAYEQYF.

The V and J genes are TRBV11-2 and TRBJ2-5; D ambiguous. V was shortened by 1 base and J by 4 bases, with 4 bases between the two germline ends. This CDR3 has 12 amino acids. The V gene's germline CDR1 is SGHAT and CDR2 FQNNGV. CDR3 DNA sequence: TGTGCCAGCAGCTTAGTACGAGAGACCCAGTACTTC. It is translated as CASSLVRETQYF.

The table lists this clone with a few counts. This same CDR3 is encoded by further DNA sequences in the sample. V is TRBV5-1 and J is TRBJ2-7; possibly TRBD2 for D (6 bases). The CDR3 contains 13 residues. The germline CDR1 and CDR2 sequences are SGHRS and YFSETQ. Deletions cut 2 bases from V and 6 bases from J, with 12 bases between. As DNA, the CDR3 is TGCGCCAGCAGCTTAAAACTAGCCGGCGAGCAGTACTTC. Amino acid sequence: CASSLKLAGEQYF.

The chain joins TRBV7-6 to TRBJ1-1, with 7 nucleotides matching TRBD1. With 5 bases clipped from V and 1 base from J, the junction kept 4 bases outside the gene matches. CDR1 and CDR2 (germline): SGHVS, FNYEAQ. The CDR3 extends over 14 amino acids. In DNA form, the CDR3 reads TGTGCCAGCAGCGGGGGGACAGAGAACACTGAAGCTTTCTTT. Its translation is CASSGGTENTEAFF.